Described below is a single TCR beta chain sequence and its context. Its antigen target is currently unknown. Within one base of it there is no much larger clone, and no base qualities were kept. Enrolling through a virtual design, the prospective study's participants ranged in age from roughly 18 to 95 years and lived across 20 to 30 United States geographic areas. To assign participants to cohorts, the prospective study relied on clinical history that participants themselves reported in a screening survey and a study questionnaire. In the prospective study, mobile phlebotomists collected whole blood, serum and a nasopharyngeal or oropharyngeal swab from each participant. Participants in the prospective study had the option to provide additional blood draws and questionnaires over a 2-month period. Before DNA extraction, prospective study blood samples were shipped either frozen or at room temperature.

These data are taken from a study of blood T cell repertoires in COVID-19 (dated by TCRdb to 2020 to 2021). For the study in its entirety: Samples from collaborators originated in the United States, Italy and Spain and spanned both the acute and convalescent phases of COVID-19. The material from the prospective study consisted of cDNA or gDNA derived from T cells, B-cell-depleted T cells, or PBMCs. The dataset comprised deeply sampled blood TCRbeta repertoires from subjects exposed to, actively infected with, or recovered from COVID-19. The repertoires were released in a freely available public database meant as a resource for research on the immune response to SARS-CoV-2. Samples were obtained from the ongoing ImmuneRACE study (first 160 participants) and from over 1,000 subjects provided by 6 global collaborators. Sample metadata almost always included a de-identified subject ID, COVID-19 status, age in years and sex. Where available, HLA class I and class II types were obtained from metadata supplied by the sample provider rather than from assay-based typing.

The full study reports these points: How much clinical and demographic metadata was included differed by source and by participant, and the metadata was provided uncurated.

The immunoSEQ Assay, a bias-controlled multiplex PCR, was used to amplify TCRbeta CDR3 regions from genomic DNA. As for the original processing: Nucleated cell counts per sample were estimated from amplification of reference gene primers within the assay. Sequence reads were collapsed and filtered to measure the absolute abundance of every unique TCRbeta CDR3 rearrangement. For each sample, productive Simpson clonality was calculated by taking the square root of Simpson's diversity index across productive rearrangements. TCRdb took this table from immuneACCESS and kept in-frame rearrangements with V and J called. Such tables lack part of the clones; where checked against another copy, unresolved V genes explain under half of the gap, and the rest is unexplained. Clonal size and the V and J genes are those of that table, whereas D and trimming came from the DNA. The sample data list about 210,000 clones, and approximately 80% of these were observed just once. 4.3% of the sample goes to the ten largest clones.

The TCR was taken from a man younger than 40 with acute COVID-19. The source material was PBMCs or T cells enriched from blood (not recorded which).

The CDR3 sequence is CAWSGGGNDSPLHF. The base sequence is TGTGCCTGGAGTGGGGGGGGGAATGATTCACCCCTCCACTTT. The sequence is built from TRBV30 and TRBJ1-6, with a tentative D gene TRBD1 over 5 matching bases. The germline V gene encodes CDR1 GTSNPN and CDR2 SVGIG (reference sequence). The CDR3 measures 14 amino acids from cysteine to phenylalanine. CDR3 DNA is the only sequence kept; it has 42 bases, read in frame from the first base. The V end loses 1 base and the J end loses 8 bases, and a stretch of 12 bases separates them.